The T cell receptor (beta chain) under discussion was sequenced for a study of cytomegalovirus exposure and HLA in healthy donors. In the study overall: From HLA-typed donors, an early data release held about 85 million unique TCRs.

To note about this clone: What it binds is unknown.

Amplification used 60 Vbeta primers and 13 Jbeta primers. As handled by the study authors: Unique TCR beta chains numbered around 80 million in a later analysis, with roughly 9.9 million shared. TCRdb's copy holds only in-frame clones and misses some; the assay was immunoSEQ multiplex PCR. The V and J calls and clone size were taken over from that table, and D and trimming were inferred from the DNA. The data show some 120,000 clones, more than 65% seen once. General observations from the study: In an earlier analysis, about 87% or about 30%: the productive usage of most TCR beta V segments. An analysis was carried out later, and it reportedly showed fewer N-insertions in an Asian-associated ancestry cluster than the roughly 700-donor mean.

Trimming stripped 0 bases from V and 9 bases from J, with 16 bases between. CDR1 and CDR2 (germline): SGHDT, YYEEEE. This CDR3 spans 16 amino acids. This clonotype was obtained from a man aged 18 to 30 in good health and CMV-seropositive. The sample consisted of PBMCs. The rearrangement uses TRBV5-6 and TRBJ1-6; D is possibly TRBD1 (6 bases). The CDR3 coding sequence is TGTGCCAGCAGCTTGGCGGGGTGGGGGCGTGGTTCACCCCTCCACTTT. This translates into CASSLAGWGRGSPLHF.